Detailed here is one T cell receptor (beta chain). PCR involved 60 Vbeta and 13 Jbeta primers. The repertoire was sequenced with immunoSEQ multiplex PCR; TCRdb's copy has only in-frame clones and lacks some. The sample carries 120,000 to 150,000 clones, 65% to 85% recorded once. This record comes from a study of cytomegalovirus exposure and HLA in healthy donors. Germline CDR1 is LGHNA and CDR2 is YNFKEQ. This CDR3 contains 12 residues. V dropped 0 bases and J dropped 8 bases, with 6 bases sitting between them. This TCR was recovered from a male donor in good health and CMV-seronegative. Sequenced material: PBMCs. The chain has TRBV4-2 and TRBJ2-3; no definite D call. The CDR3 sequence: CASSQEPGTQYF. The CDR3 DNA follows: TGTGCCAGCAGCCAAGAACCCGGTACGCAGTATTTT.